These T cell receptor beta chains were read from a single sample in a study of shared clonotypes between healthy human individuals. Data came from immunoSEQ multiplex PCR; TCRdb stores just in-frame clones and leaves some out. The table records approximately 1,500,000 clones, approximately 98% of them present only once. Source material: naive CD4+ T cells sorted from blood. Source of these receptors: a man aged 25-45 years in good health. Both conserved end residues are part of each CDR3. Each record gives: D gene, J gene, clone size, V gene, CDR3 DNA, CDR3 protein. D genes are given only for firm matches. Clone size is stated in some rows and not others, as once, few, many or a class when expanded.

D gene: TRBD2
J gene: TRBJ2-7
clone size: -
V gene: TRBV19
CDR3 DNA: TGTGCCAGTAGTCCCCTTTCGGGAGGGCTTTACGAGCAGTACTTC
CDR3 protein: CASSPLSGGLYEQYF

D gene: TRBD2
J gene: TRBJ2-1
clone size: -
V gene: TRBV14
CDR3 DNA: TGTGCCAGCAGCCAATCGGGACTAGCGGGATTCAATGAGCAGTTCTTC
CDR3 protein: CASSQSGLAGFNEQFF

D gene: TRBD2
J gene: TRBJ2-3
clone size: -
V gene: TRBV18
CDR3 DNA: TGTGCCAGCTCACCAATGCCGACTAGCAGTACAGATACGCAGTATTTT
CDR3 protein: CASSPMPTSSTDTQYF

D gene: TRBD2
J gene: TRBJ2-7
clone size: -
V gene: TRBV18
CDR3 DNA: TGTGCCAGCTCACCCATAGGACTAGCGGGAGACGAGCAGTACTTC
CDR3 protein: CASSPIGLAGDEQYF

D gene: -
J gene: TRBJ1-1
clone size: -
V gene: TRBV27
CDR3 DNA: TGTGCCAGCAGTTTATTGGGGAACACTGAAGCTTTCTTT
CDR3 protein: CASSLLGNTEAFF

D gene: -
J gene: TRBJ2-7
clone size: -
V gene: TRBV5-4
CDR3 DNA: TGTGCCAGCACCCGGGGGCGCTCCTCCTACGAGCAGTACTTC
CDR3 protein: CASTRGRSSYEQYF

D gene: -
J gene: TRBJ1-1
clone size: -
V gene: TRBV9
CDR3 DNA: TGTGCCAGCAGCGTACAGGCTGGGTCCACTGAAGCTTTCTTT
CDR3 protein: CASSVQAGSTEAFF

D gene: -
J gene: TRBJ2-7
clone size: -
V gene: TRBV19
CDR3 DNA: TGTGCCAGTGCGATAGCAGGGACGACCTCCCTCTACGAGCAGTACTTC
CDR3 protein: CASAIAGTTSLYEQYF

D gene: -
J gene: TRBJ1-1
clone size: -
V gene: TRBV6-5
CDR3 DNA: TGTGCCAGCAGTTACTCGGAGGACACTGAAGCTTTCTTT
CDR3 protein: CASSYSEDTEAFF

D gene: TRBD1
J gene: TRBJ1-3
clone size: -
V gene: TRBV7-9
CDR3 DNA: TGTGCCAGCAGCTTACGGGTATCGGACAGGCAGAGCTCTGGAAACACCATATATTTT
CDR3 protein: CASSLRVSDRQSSGNTIYF

D gene: -
J gene: TRBJ2-2
clone size: -
V gene: TRBV4-2
CDR3 DNA: TGTGCCAGCAGCCGAGCGGGGCAGGGGGCGCCGAACACCGGGGAGCTGTTTTTT
CDR3 protein: CASSRAGQGAPNTGELFF

D gene: TRBD2
J gene: TRBJ2-1
clone size: once
V gene: TRBV7-6
CDR3 DNA: TGTGCCAGCAGCTTGGGGACTAGCGGGAAACCCAATGAGCAGTTCTTC
CDR3 protein: CASSLGTSGKPNEQFF

D gene: -
J gene: TRBJ1-2
clone size: -
V gene: TRBV28
CDR3 DNA: TGTGCCAGCAGTTTGGGGAGGGCGCCGGATGGCTACACCTTC
CDR3 protein: CASSLGRAPDGYTF

D gene: -
J gene: TRBJ2-1
clone size: -
V gene: TRBV29-1
CDR3 DNA: TGCAGCACTAGGAGCAATGAGCAGTTCTTC
CDR3 protein: CSTRSNEQFF

D gene: -
J gene: TRBJ2-1
clone size: -
V gene: TRBV7-6
CDR3 DNA: TGTGCCAGCAGCTTAAACCCATATGCTGAGCAGTTCTTC
CDR3 protein: CASSLNPYAEQFF

D gene: -
J gene: TRBJ2-3
clone size: -
V gene: TRBV27
CDR3 DNA: TGTGCCAGCAGTTTACGGGTGTCGGATACGCAGTATTTT
CDR3 protein: CASSLRVSDTQYF

D gene: -
J gene: TRBJ2-7
clone size: -
V gene: TRBV10-3
CDR3 DNA: TGTGCCATCAGTGAACGATTCTACGAGCAGTACTTC
CDR3 protein: CAISERFYEQYF

D gene: -
J gene: TRBJ2-7
clone size: -
V gene: TRBV28
CDR3 DNA: TGTGCCAGCACCCGGAACGGGGGTTACGAGCAGTACTTC
CDR3 protein: CASTRNGGYEQYF

D gene: -
J gene: TRBJ1-2
clone size: -
V gene: TRBV28
CDR3 DNA: TGTGCCAGCAGTTTCCCGGGGGTGGACTATGGCTACACCTTC
CDR3 protein: CASSFPGVDYGYTF

D gene: -
J gene: TRBJ2-6
clone size: -
V gene: TRBV5-1
CDR3 DNA: TGCGCCAGCAGCGAGGGACATCGCCTTGGCCTCTCTGGGGCCAACGTCCTGACTTTC
CDR3 protein: CASSEGHRLGLSGANVLTF

D gene: -
J gene: TRBJ1-5
clone size: -
V gene: TRBV28
CDR3 DNA: TGTGCCAGCATATATGGACGGAGGGACGGCAATCAGCCCCAGCATTTT
CDR3 protein: CASIYGRRDGNQPQHF

D gene: TRBD1
J gene: TRBJ2-7
clone size: once
V gene: TRBV5-1
CDR3 DNA: TGCGCCAGCAGTTTGACAGGGGAAGGAAGCGAGCAGTACTTC
CDR3 protein: CASSLTGEGSEQYF

D gene: -
J gene: TRBJ2-5
clone size: -
V gene: TRBV19
CDR3 DNA: TGTGCCAGTAGTTCGGGACACCTCAAAGAGACCCAGTACTTC
CDR3 protein: CASSSGHLKETQYF

D gene: TRBD2
J gene: TRBJ2-7
clone size: -
V gene: TRBV19
CDR3 DNA: TGTGCCAGTAGTATGGGAGGGGAGGGAGGCGAGCAGTACTTC
CDR3 protein: CASSMGGEGGEQYF

D gene: -
J gene: TRBJ2-7
clone size: once
V gene: TRBV5-1
CDR3 DNA: TGCGCCAGCAGCTTGGCCCTTGCCCCAGGGTTACCCTACGAGCAGTACTTC
CDR3 protein: CASSLALAPGLPYEQYF

D gene: -
J gene: TRBJ2-1
clone size: many
V gene: TRBV6-4
CDR3 DNA: TGTGCCAGCAGTGACGGGACAAAATCCTACAATGAGCAGTTCTTC
CDR3 protein: CASSDGTKSYNEQFF

D gene: -
J gene: TRBJ2-7
clone size: -
V gene: TRBV5-6
CDR3 DNA: TGTGCCAGCAGCTTGGGGGGTCGGCCCAGCTCCTACGAGCAGTACTTC
CDR3 protein: CASSLGGRPSSYEQYF

D gene: -
J gene: TRBJ1-1
clone size: -
V gene: TRBV2
CDR3 DNA: TGTGCCAGCAGTGAAGAAGGGGCGTACACTGAAGCTTTCTTT
CDR3 protein: CASSEEGAYTEAFF

D gene: TRBD1
J gene: TRBJ2-5
clone size: -
V gene: TRBV5-8
CDR3 DNA: TGTGCCAGCAGCTTGGCCGGGACAGTCCAAGAGACCCAGTACTTC
CDR3 protein: CASSLAGTVQETQYF

D gene: TRBD2
J gene: TRBJ2-7
clone size: -
V gene: TRBV10-1
CDR3 DNA: TGCGCCAGCAGGGGCGGACTAGCGGGAGATTTGTACTTC
CDR3 protein: CASRGGLAGDLYF

D gene: -
J gene: TRBJ2-7
clone size: -
V gene: TRBV6-1
CDR3 DNA: TGTGCCAGCGGGGAGGTGGCCACCTACGAGCAGTACTTC
CDR3 protein: CASGEVATYEQYF

D gene: -
J gene: TRBJ1-1
clone size: -
V gene: TRBV6-1
CDR3 DNA: TGTGCCAGCAGCTTACAGGGGAACACTGAAGCTTTCTTT
CDR3 protein: CASSLQGNTEAFF

D gene: TRBD2
J gene: TRBJ2-1
clone size: -
V gene: TRBV12-5
CDR3 DNA: TGTGCTAGTGGTTTGTCCCGCGGGGGATGGCAGTTCTTC
CDR3 protein: CASGLSRGGWQFF

D gene: TRBD2
J gene: TRBJ2-1
clone size: -
V gene: TRBV5-4
CDR3 DNA: TGTGCCAGCAGCTTGGGGACTAGCGGGTCGAATGAGCAGTTCTTC
CDR3 protein: CASSLGTSGSNEQFF

D gene: TRBD1
J gene: TRBJ1-2
clone size: -
V gene: TRBV6-1
CDR3 DNA: TGTGCCAGCAGTCTGCAGGGGGTAGTCTCTGGCTACACCTTC
CDR3 protein: CASSLQGVVSGYTF

D gene: TRBD1
J gene: TRBJ2-5
clone size: -
V gene: TRBV5-6
CDR3 DNA: TGTGCCAGCAGACCTGGGACAGGCGGGACCCAGTACTTC
CDR3 protein: CASRPGTGGTQYF

D gene: TRBD2
J gene: TRBJ2-1
clone size: -
V gene: TRBV7-3
CDR3 DNA: TGTGCCAGCAGCTTGGGACTAGCACCTTACAATGAGCAGTTCTTC
CDR3 protein: CASSLGLAPYNEQFF

D gene: -
J gene: TRBJ2-5
clone size: -
V gene: TRBV11-2
CDR3 DNA: TGTGCCAGCAGACTTCTTTTTCAGGAGACGGAGACCCAGTACTTC
CDR3 protein: CASRLLFQETETQYF

D gene: -
J gene: TRBJ2-2
clone size: once
V gene: TRBV6-5
CDR3 DNA: TGTGCCAGCAGTTACTTGCCTGAAAGCGGGGAGCTGTTTTTT
CDR3 protein: CASSYLPESGELFF

D gene: TRBD2
J gene: TRBJ2-1
clone size: -
V gene: TRBV9
CDR3 DNA: TGTGCCAGCAGCGTAGAGACCGGGAGGCCCAATGAGCAGTTCTTC
CDR3 protein: CASSVETGRPNEQFF

D gene: TRBD1
J gene: TRBJ1-1
clone size: -
V gene: TRBV10-3
CDR3 DNA: TGTGCCATCAGTGGGTACACTCGACAGGGGAGCTCCACTGAAGCTTTCTTT
CDR3 protein: CAISGYTRQGSSTEAFF

D gene: -
J gene: TRBJ2-2
clone size: -
V gene: TRBV30
CDR3 DNA: TGTGCCTGGAAACGGGGGCTTAAGAGCGGGGAGCTGTTTTTT
CDR3 protein: CAWKRGLKSGELFF

D gene: -
J gene: TRBJ1-5
clone size: -
V gene: TRBV7-2
CDR3 DNA: TGTGCCAGCAGCTTAAGGTGGGCAGACTTAAGCAATCAGCCCCAGCATTTT
CDR3 protein: CASSLRWADLSNQPQHF